This T cell receptor beta chain is from a study of cytomegalovirus exposure and HLA in healthy donors. Study outcomes and limitations: V- and J-gene trimming of TCR beta was linked (in a later analysis) to a missense DCLRE1C variant.

In regard to this clone: Its target is not known.

The length of the CDR3 is 16 residues. CDR1 and CDR2 (germline): SGDLS, YYNGEE. V was clipped by 3 bases and J by 5 bases, with 21 bases between them. The PCR employed 60 Vbeta primers together with 13 Jbeta primers. Some clones are missing from TCRdb's copy, which holds only in-frame ones; the method was immunoSEQ multiplex PCR. The sample consists of tens of thousands of clones, about 84% of them appearing once. This TCR came from a male donor in good health and CMV-seronegative. Sequenced sample: PBMCs. The rearrangement joins TRBV9 to TRBJ2-7; maybe TRBD1 (6 bases). Here the CDR3 reads CASSAESGTTGDEQYF. In DNA form, the CDR3 reads TGTGCCAGCAGCGCCGAGTCCGGGACAACAGGAGACGAGCAGTACTTC. Supplemented by reference TRBV9 and TRBJ2-7, the full variable domain reads DSGVTQTPKHLITATGQRVTLRCSPRSGDLSVYWYQQSLDQGLQFLIQYYNGEERAKGNILERFSAQQFPDLHSELNLSSLELGDSALYFCASSAESGTTGDEQYFGPGTRLTVT.